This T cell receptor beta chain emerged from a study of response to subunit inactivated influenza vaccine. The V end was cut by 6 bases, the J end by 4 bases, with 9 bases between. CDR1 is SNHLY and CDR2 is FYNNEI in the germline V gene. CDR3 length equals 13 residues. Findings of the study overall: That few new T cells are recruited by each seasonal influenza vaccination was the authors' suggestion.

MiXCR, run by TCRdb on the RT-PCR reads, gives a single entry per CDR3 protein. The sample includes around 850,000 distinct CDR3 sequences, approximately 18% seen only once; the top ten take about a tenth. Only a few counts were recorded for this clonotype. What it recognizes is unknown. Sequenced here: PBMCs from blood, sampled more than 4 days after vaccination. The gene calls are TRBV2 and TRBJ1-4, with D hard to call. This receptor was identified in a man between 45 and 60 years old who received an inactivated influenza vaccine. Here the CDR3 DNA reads TGTGCCAGCAGAGTGGAGAATAATGAAAAACTGTTTTTT. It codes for CASRVENNEKLFF.